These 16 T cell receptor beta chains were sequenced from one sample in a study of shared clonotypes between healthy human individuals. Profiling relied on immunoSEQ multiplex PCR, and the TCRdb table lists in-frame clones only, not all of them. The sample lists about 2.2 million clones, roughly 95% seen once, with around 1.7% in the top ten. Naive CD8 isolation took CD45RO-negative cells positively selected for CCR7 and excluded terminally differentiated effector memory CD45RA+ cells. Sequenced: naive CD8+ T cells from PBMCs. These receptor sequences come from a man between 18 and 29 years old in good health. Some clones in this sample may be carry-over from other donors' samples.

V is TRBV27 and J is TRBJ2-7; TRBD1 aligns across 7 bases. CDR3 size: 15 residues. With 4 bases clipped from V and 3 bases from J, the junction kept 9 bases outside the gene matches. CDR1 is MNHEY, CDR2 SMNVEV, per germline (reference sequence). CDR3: CASSSHTGADYEQYF. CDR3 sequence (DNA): TGTGCCAGCAGTTCCCATACAGGGGCCGACTACGAGCAGTACTTC.

DNA of the CDR3: TGTGCCAGCAGCTTAGCGGTCAGGTGGGAGCAGTACTTC. This sequence encodes CASSLAVRWEQYF. The chain uses TRBV11-2 and TRBJ2-7, with D hard to call. There are 13 residues in the CDR3. Between the trimmed V and J ends, which lost 1 base and 7 bases, there was a span of 11 bases. The germline V gene has CDR1 SGHAT and CDR2 FQNNGV.

DNA of the CDR3: TGTGCCAGTAGTACGGGGGACAGTGGCGGGCCCTACGAGCAGTACTTC. Translation gives CASSTGDSGGPYEQYF. This chain uses TRBV19 with TRBJ2-7; TRBD1 might be the D (7 bases). Looked up from germline, CDR1 is LNHDA and CDR2 is SQIVND (reference sequence). The V and J ends lost 4 bases and 2 bases respectively, with 18 bases between them. The CDR3 extends over 16 amino acids.

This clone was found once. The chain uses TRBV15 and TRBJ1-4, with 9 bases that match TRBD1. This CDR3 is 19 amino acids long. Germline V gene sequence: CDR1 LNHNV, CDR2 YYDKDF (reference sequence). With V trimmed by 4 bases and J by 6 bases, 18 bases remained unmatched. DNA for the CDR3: TGTGCCACCAGCAACTCCGGGACAGGGTTCTTTTTAGGGGATGAAAAACTGTTTTTT. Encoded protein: CATSNSGTGFFLGDEKLFF.

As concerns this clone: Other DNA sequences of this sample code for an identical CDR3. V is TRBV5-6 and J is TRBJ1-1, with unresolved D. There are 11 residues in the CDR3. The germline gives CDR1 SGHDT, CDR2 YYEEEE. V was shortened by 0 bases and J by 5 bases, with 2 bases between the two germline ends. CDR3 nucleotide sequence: TGTGCCAGCAGCTTGGCGACTGAAGCTTTCTTT. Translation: CASSLATEAFF.

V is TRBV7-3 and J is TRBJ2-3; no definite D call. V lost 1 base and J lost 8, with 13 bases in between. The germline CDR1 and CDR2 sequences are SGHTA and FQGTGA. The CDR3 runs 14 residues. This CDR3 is CASSLSMDSGTQYF. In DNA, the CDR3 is TGTGCCAGCAGCTTAAGCATGGATTCGGGTACGCAGTATTTT.

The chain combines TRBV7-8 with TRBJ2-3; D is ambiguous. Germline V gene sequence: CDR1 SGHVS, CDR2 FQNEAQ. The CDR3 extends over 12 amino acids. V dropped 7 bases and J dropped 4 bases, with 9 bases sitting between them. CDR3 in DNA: TGTGCCAGCACCCCCTCTCCAGATACGCAGTATTTT. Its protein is CASTPSPDTQYF.

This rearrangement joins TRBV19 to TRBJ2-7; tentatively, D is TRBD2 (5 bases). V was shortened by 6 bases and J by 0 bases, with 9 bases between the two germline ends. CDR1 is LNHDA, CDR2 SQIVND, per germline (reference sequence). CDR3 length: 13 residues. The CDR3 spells CASRLADSYEQYF. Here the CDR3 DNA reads TGTGCCAGTAGGCTAGCTGACTCCTACGAGCAGTACTTC.

CDR3 in amino acids: CASSQVSWLAGGPFSYEQYF. The CDR3 coding sequence is TGCGCCAGCAGCCAAGTAAGTTGGCTAGCGGGAGGGCCTTTCTCCTACGAGCAGTACTTC. The chain carries TRBV4-1 and TRBJ2-7; 12 bases match TRBD2. Losses at the gene ends were 1 base for V and 0 bases for J; bases not matched to a gene: 13. The CDR3 loop spans 20 amino acids. The V gene's germline CDR1 is MGHRA and CDR2 YSYEKL.

CDR3 nucleotides: TGCGCCAGCAGCTCGGGGACAGGGGGAAACACCATATATTTT. Protein sequence: CASSSGTGGNTIYF. The chain recombines TRBV5-1 with TRBJ1-3; 9 bases are shared with TRBD1. The ends lost 3 bases at V and 4 bases at J; junction bases unmatched: 2. Per the germline V gene, CDR1 is SGHRS and CDR2 is YFSETQ. There are 14 residues in the CDR3.

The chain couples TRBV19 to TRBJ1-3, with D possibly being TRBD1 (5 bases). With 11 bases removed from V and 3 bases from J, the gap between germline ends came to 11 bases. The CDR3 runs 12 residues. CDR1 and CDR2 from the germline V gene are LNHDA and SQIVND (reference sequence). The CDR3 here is CASRGVGNTIYF. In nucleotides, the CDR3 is TGTGCCTCCCGGGGGGTTGGAAACACCATATATTTT.

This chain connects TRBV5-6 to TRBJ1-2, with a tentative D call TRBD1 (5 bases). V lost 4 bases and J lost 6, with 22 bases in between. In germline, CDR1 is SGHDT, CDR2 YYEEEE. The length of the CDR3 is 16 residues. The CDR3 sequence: CASSQRGPDPADGYTF. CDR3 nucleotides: TGTGCCAGCAGCCAACGGGGCCCCGACCCCGCGGATGGCTACACCTTC.

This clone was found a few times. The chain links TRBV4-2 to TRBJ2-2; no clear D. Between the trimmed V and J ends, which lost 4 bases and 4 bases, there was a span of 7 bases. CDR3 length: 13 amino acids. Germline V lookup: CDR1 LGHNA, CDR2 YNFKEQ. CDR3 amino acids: CASSRTTTGELFF. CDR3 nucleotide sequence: TGTGCCAGCAGCCGCACCACCACCGGGGAGCTGTTTTTT.

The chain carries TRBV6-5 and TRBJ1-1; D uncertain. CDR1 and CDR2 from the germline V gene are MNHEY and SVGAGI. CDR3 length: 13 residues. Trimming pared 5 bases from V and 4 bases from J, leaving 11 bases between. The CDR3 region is CASSEGEGTEAFF. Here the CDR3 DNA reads TGTGCCAGCAGTGAGGGCGAGGGCACTGAAGCTTTCTTT.

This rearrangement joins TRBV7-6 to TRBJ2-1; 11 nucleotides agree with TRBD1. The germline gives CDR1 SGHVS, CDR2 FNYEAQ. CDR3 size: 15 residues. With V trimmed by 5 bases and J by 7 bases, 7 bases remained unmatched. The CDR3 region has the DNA TGTGCCAGCAGCATAGGGACAGGGGGAGGGAATGAGCAGTTCTTC. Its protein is CASSIGTGGGNEQFF.

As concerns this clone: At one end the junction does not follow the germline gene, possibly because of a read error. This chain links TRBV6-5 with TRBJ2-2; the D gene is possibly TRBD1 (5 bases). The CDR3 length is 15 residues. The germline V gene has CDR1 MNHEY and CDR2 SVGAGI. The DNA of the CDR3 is TGTGCCAGCAGTTATGAGGCAGGGAACGCCGGGGAGCTGTTTTTT. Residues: CASSYEAGNAGELFF.